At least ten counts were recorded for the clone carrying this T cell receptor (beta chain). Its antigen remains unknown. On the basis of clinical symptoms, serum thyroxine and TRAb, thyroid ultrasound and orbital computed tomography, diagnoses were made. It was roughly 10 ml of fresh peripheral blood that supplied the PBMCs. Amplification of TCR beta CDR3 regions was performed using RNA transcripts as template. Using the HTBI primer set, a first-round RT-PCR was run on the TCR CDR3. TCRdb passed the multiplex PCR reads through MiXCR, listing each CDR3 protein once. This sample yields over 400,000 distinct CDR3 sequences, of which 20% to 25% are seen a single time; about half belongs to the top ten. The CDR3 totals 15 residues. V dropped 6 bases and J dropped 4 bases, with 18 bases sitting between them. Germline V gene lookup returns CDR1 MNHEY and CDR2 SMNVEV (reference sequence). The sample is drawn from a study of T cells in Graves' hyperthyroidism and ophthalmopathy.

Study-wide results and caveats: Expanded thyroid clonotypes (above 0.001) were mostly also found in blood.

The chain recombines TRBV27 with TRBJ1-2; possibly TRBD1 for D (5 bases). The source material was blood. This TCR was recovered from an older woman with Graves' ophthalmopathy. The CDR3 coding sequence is TGTGCCAGCAGCTTGGTTTTCAGGGAAGGCTATGGCTACACCTTC. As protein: CASSLVFREGYGYTF.